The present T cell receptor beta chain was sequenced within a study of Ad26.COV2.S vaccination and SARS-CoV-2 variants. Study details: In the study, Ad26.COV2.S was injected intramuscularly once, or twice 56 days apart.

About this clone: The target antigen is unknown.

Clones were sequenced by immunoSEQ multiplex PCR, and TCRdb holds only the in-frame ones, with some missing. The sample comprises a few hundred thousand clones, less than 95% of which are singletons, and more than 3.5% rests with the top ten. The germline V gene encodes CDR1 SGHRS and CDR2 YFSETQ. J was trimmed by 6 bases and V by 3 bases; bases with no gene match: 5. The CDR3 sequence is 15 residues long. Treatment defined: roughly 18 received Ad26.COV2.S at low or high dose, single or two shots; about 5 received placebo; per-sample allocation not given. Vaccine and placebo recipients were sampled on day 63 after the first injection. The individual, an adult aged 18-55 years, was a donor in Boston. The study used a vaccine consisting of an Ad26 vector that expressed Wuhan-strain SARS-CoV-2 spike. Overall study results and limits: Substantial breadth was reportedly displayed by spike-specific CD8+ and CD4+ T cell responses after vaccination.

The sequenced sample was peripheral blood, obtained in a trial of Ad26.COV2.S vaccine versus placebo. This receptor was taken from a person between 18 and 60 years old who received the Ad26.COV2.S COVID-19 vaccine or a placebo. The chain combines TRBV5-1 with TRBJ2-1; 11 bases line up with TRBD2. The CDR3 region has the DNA TGCGCCAGCAGCTGGATTAGCGGGAGGGCCAATGAGCAGTTCTTC. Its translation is CASSWISGRANEQFF. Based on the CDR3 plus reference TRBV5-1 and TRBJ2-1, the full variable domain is KAGVTQTPRYLIKTRGQQVTLSCSPISGHRSVSWYQQTPGQGLQFLFEYFSETQRNKGNFPGRFSGRQFSNSRSEMNVSTLELGDSALYLCASSWISGRANEQFFGPGTRLTVL.